The 21 T cell receptor beta chains below come from one sample, sequenced in a study of T cell responses to AZD1222 COVID-19 vaccine. TCRdb's copy holds only in-frame clones and misses some; the assay was immunoSEQ multiplex PCR. The sample holds 250,000 to 300,000 clones; approximately 94% are singletons and the top ten take around 0.58%. The sequenced sample was peripheral blood, obtained 28 days after the second AZD1222 dose. The source of these receptors is an adult who received the AZD1222 COVID-19 vaccine.

V gene TRBV6-5 combines with J gene TRBJ2-3; 12 bases are shared with TRBD2. The CDR3 is 16 residues long. J gave up 4 bases and V 4 bases, and 6 bases lay outside the gene matches. From germline, CDR1 is MNHEY and CDR2 SVGAGI. The CDR3 sequence is CASSFQTSGSSDTQYF. The CDR3 DNA follows: TGTGCCAGCAGTTTCCAGACTAGCGGGAGCTCAGATACGCAGTATTTT.

This clone has a single count. V and J are TRBV6-5 and TRBJ2-2, with a tentative D call TRBD1 (6 bases). Trimming cost V 6 bases and J 7 bases, with 18 bases left between them. CDR3 length: 15 amino acids. Per the germline V gene, CDR1 is MNHEY and CDR2 is SVGAGI. CDR3 amino acids: CASSRAVRQDGELFF. CDR3 nucleotide sequence: TGTGCCAGCAGCCGGGCGGTGCGACAGGACGGGGAGCTGTTTTTT.

This clone has only one observation. The gene calls are TRBV6-5 and TRBJ2-2; no definite D call. Germline V gene data show CDR1 as MNHEY and CDR2 as SVGAGI. CDR3 length: 12 residues. Between the trimmed V and J ends, which lost 6 bases and 8 bases, there was a span of 10 bases. The CDR3 is CASSPVFGELFF. CDR3 DNA: TGTGCCAGCAGCCCAGTGTTTGGGGAGCTGTTTTTT.

The V gene is TRBV20-1, the J gene TRBJ1-4; weak D call: TRBD1 (5 bases). The germline V and J ends were trimmed by 3 bases and 12 bases, with 11 bases remaining between them. Germline V gene data show CDR1 as DFQATT and CDR2 as SNEGSKA (reference sequence). The CDR3 is made up of 11 amino acids. The CDR3 DNA reads as TGCAGTGCTAGGGGGGGTTTGGAACTGTTTTTT. As protein: CSARGGLELFF.

The chain joins TRBV6-5 to TRBJ1-1; D gene uncertain. V gave up 6 bases and J gave up 1 base, with 6 bases separating them. CDR1 and CDR2 from the germline V gene are MNHEY and SVGAGI. The CDR3 runs to 12 residues. The CDR3 spells CASSTGNTEAFF. The CDR3 nucleotides are TGTGCCAGCAGCACGGGGAACACTGAAGCTTTCTTT.

CDR3 coding DNA: TGTGCCAGCAGCTTCGAGTTAGTGGCAAAAGAGACCCAGTACTTC. It is translated as CASSFELVAKETQYF. The chain has TRBV5-4 and TRBJ2-5; D call uncertain. Deletions cut 2 bases from V and 3 bases from J, with 14 bases between. This CDR3 is built from 15 residues. Germline V gene sequence: CDR1 SGHNT, CDR2 YYREEE (reference sequence). The whole variable domain, remainder taken from reference TRBV5-4 and TRBJ2-5, is ETGVTQSPTHLIKTRGQQVTLRCSSQSGHNTVSWYQQALGQGPQFIFQYYREEENGRGNFPPRFSGLQFPNYSSELNVNALELDDSALYLCASSFELVAKETQYFGPGTRLLVL.

This clone was found once. The chain is built from TRBV19 and TRBJ2-1; D ambiguous. Germline assignment: CDR1 LNHDA and CDR2 SQIVND (reference sequence). The CDR3 is 14 residues long. V gave up 5 bases and J gave up 7 bases, with 15 bases separating them. The CDR3 is CASSDWQRGNEQFF. The CDR3 DNA follows: TGTGCCAGTAGTGATTGGCAGAGAGGAAATGAGCAGTTCTTC.

J is TRBJ1-2 and V is TRBV28; TRBD1 might be the D (5 bases). In germline, CDR1 is MDHEN, CDR2 SYDVKM. Trimming pared 6 bases from V and 2 bases from J, leaving 7 bases between. CDR3 length equals 12 residues. The CDR3 sequence: CASRTANYGYTF. The CDR3 DNA is TGTGCCAGCAGGACAGCCAACTATGGCTACACCTTC.

The rearrangement links TRBV4-2 to TRBJ1-4, with 7 bases matching TRBD1. This CDR3 is 16 amino acids long. With 3 bases clipped from V and 5 bases from J, the junction kept 9 bases outside the gene matches. From germline, CDR1 is LGHNA and CDR2 YNFKEQ. CDR3 sequence reads: CASSHDTRGENEKLFF. For the CDR3, the DNA is TGTGCCAGCAGCCACGACACCAGGGGGGAAAATGAAAAACTGTTTTTT.

The J gene is TRBJ2-7, the V gene TRBV25-1; 11 positions agree with TRBD1. The CDR3 has 16 residues. CDR1 MGHDK and CDR2 SYGVNS come from the germline V gene. Germline trimming cut 8 bases from V and 4 bases from J; bases unmatched to any gene: 13. CDR3 nucleotide sequence: TGTGCCAGCGGTTCCCAGGCCGGGACAGGGGGATACGAGCAGTACTTC. Translated, it gives CASGSQAGTGGYEQYF.

The chain recombines TRBV19 with TRBJ2-7; D may be TRBD2 (6 bases). Germline values: CDR1 LNHDA, CDR2 SQIVND (reference sequence). This CDR3 is 15 amino acids long. Trimming pared 6 bases from V and 0 bases from J, leaving 15 bases between. Here the CDR3 DNA reads TGTGCCAGTAGGCCGAACTGGGGAGGCTCCTACGAGCAGTACTTC. Encoded protein: CASRPNWGGSYEQYF.

The chain links TRBV3-1 (or the pseudogene TRBV3-2) to TRBJ1-6; D is possibly TRBD1 (5 bases). CDR1 is LGHDT, CDR2 YNNKEL, per germline (reference sequence). The CDR3 runs 15 residues. Trimming shortened V by 4 bases and J by 4 bases, and 11 bases separated the two germline ends. The CDR3 region has the DNA TGTGCCAGCAGCCCTCCAGGGCTATATAATTCACCCCTCCACTTT. Amino acids: CASSPPGLYNSPLHF.

The J gene is TRBJ1-3, the V gene TRBV7-9; 7 bases agree with TRBD1. With 5 bases clipped from V and 0 bases from J, the junction kept 10 bases outside the gene matches. CDR1 SEHNR and CDR2 FQNEAQ come from the germline V gene (reference sequence). This CDR3 is built from 17 residues. DNA for the CDR3: TGTGCCAGCAGCCGCCGGGACAGCTTGATCTCTGGAAACACCATATATTTT. Amino acid sequence: CASSRRDSLISGNTIYF. Based on the CDR3 plus reference TRBV7-9 and TRBJ1-3, the full variable domain is DTGVSQNPRHKITKRGQNVTFRCDPISEHNRLYWYRQTLGQGPEFLTYFQNEAQLEKSRLLSDRFSAERPKGSFSTLEIQRTEQGDSAMYLCASSRRDSLISGNTIYFGEGSWLTVV.

This chain joins TRBV2 and TRBJ1-6; 12 nucleotides line up with TRBD1. Germline trimming cut 8 bases from V and 7 bases from J; bases unmatched to any gene: 6. This CDR3 is 15 amino acids long. CDR1 and CDR2 from the germline V gene are SNHLY and FYNNEI. The CDR3: CASSGTGGLNSPLHF. The CDR3 DNA is TGTGCCAGCTCCGGGACAGGGGGCCTCAATTCACCCCTCCACTTT.

V and J are TRBV10-3 and TRBJ1-5, with D perhaps TRBD1 (5 bases). Trimming cost V 5 bases and J 4 bases, with 6 bases left between them. Germline assignment: CDR1 ENHRY and CDR2 SYGVKD. This CDR3 comprises 12 residues. CDR3 sequence (DNA): TGTGCCATCAGTCCAGGGAATCAGCCCCAGCATTTT. Translation gives CAISPGNQPQHF.

V and J are TRBV19 and TRBJ2-6; either TRBD1 or TRBD2 may fit D (5 bases each). The germline V gene has CDR1 LNHDA and CDR2 SQIVND (reference sequence). V was shortened by 10 bases and J by 0 bases, with 10 bases between the two germline ends. The CDR3 runs 14 residues. Here the CDR3 reads CATRDPSGANVLTF. The DNA of the CDR3 is TGTGCCACCAGGGACCCCTCTGGGGCCAACGTCCTGACTTTC.

This chain's CDR3 is CASSTPSGATSPLHF. DNA for the CDR3: TGTGCCAGTAGTACTCCCTCGGGGGCTACTTCACCCCTCCACTTT. The genes are TRBV19 and TRBJ1-6; D may be TRBD1 (6 bases). The germline V gene encodes CDR1 LNHDA and CDR2 SQIVND (reference sequence). The CDR3 consists of 15 residues. The V end was cut by 4 bases, the J end by 9 bases, with 16 bases between.

This sequence joins TRBV14 and TRBJ2-7, with D possibly matching TRBD1 (6 bases). Trimming took off 2 bases at V and 3 bases at J, with 20 bases between the two ends. Germline V CDR1 and CDR2: SGHDN, FVKESK. CDR3 length equals 17 residues. The CDR3 here is CASSQNQGWARIYEQYF. CDR3 bases: TGTGCCAGCAGCCAAAACCAGGGGTGGGCCCGAATCTACGAGCAGTACTTC.

Here the CDR3 DNA reads TGTGCCAGCAGCTGGGGATTTAGGGCCTACGAGCAGTACTTC. Residues: CASSWGFRAYEQYF. The chain combines TRBV11-2 with TRBJ2-7; no definite D call. This CDR3 is 14 amino acids long. V shed 4 bases and J shed 2 bases, with 12 bases lying between them. Germline CDR1 SGHAT, CDR2 FQNNGV.

This sequence joins TRBV19 and TRBJ1-5; D unclear. CDR1 and CDR2 from the germline V gene are LNHDA and SQIVND (reference sequence). This CDR3 comprises 14 residues. V lost 7 bases and J lost 0, with 10 bases in between. The CDR3, as DNA: TGTGCCAGTAAGGCCCGCAATAGCAATCAGCCCCAGCATTTT. It translates to CASKARNSNQPQHF.

The rearrangement joins TRBV4-3 to TRBJ1-3; 7 bases map to TRBD1. The CDR3 runs to 13 residues. After removal of 3 bases from V and 6 bases from J, the junction contained 2 bases not matched to a gene. CDR1 LGHNA and CDR2 YSLEER come from the germline V gene. The CDR3: CASSHDRVNTIYF. The CDR3 nucleotides read TGCGCCAGCAGCCATGACAGGGTAAACACCATATATTTT.